The present entry profiles one T cell receptor beta chain with its context. Antigen unknown. Germline V gives CDR1 ENHRY, CDR2 SYGVKD. CDR3 length: 17 amino acids. With V trimmed by 7 bases and J by 1 base, 12 bases remained unmatched. The primer mix had 60 V beta and 13 J beta primers. The protocol was immunoSEQ multiplex PCR, while the TCRdb copy is restricted to in-frame clones and leaves out a portion. The sample yields 60,000 or so clones, around nine tenths seen once. This specimen comes from a study of glioma-infiltrating T cells after dendritic cell vaccination. Study findings and constraints: Higher pretreatment TIL content predicted longer progression-free time and survival. Few patients contributed both blood and tumor specimens.

Regarding time point: after dendritic cell vaccination, including at tumor progression/relapse. Before vaccination, two weeks after the third vaccination, and at progression, PBMC were collected. The TCR comes from a human donor with glioblastoma. Sequenced material: blood, taken after dendritic cell vaccination. The V call is TRBV10-3, the J call TRBJ2-3, with 9 bases fitting TRBD2. The CDR3: CAIKPGLAQLGTDTQYF. In nucleotides, the CDR3 is TGTGCCATCAAACCGGGACTAGCCCAATTAGGCACAGATACGCAGTATTTT.